Given below is one TCR beta chain in context. The data stem from a study of shared T cell receptors in the human thymus. The germline V gene has CDR1 MNHEY and CDR2 SMNVEV (reference sequence). The CDR3 has 18 amino acids. V was pared by 5 bases and J by 5 bases, with 12 bases of the junction left unmatched. TCRdb's table, derived via immunoSEQ multiplex PCR, lists solely in-frame clones and lacks some. The table has about 660,000 clones, approximately 87% seen once. These sequences were also reported in another study, on human thymus T cells. That source reports: From resections taken during corrective heart surgery, the thymus tissue was obtained.

The receptor comes from a boy in the first two years of life with a congenital heart defect. This chain uses TRBV27 with TRBJ2-3; TRBD2 matches at 14 bases. The material sequenced was thymocytes. In DNA form, the CDR3 reads TGTGCCAGCAGTCTCCGGACTAGCGGGAGGCATAATCAAGATACGCAGTATTTT. This sequence encodes CASSLRTSGRHNQDTQYF.